These T cell receptor beta chains were read from a single sample in a study of blood T cell repertoires in COVID-19. Profiled with immunoSEQ multiplex PCR; TCRdb holds only in-frame clones, not every one. The sample lists around 260,000 clones, roughly 84% occurring once. Sample: peripheral blood. These receptors were collected from a man aged 55 to 69 with acute or convalescent COVID-19. CDR3s include the opening cysteine and the closing phenylalanine or tryptophan. Each record gives: D gene, J gene, clone size, V gene, CDR3 DNA, CDR3 protein. The D gene is left open where the match is weak. The size field is filled for only some rows; it gives once, few, many or a size class.

NA TRBJ1-2 NA TRBV4-2 TGTGCCAGCAGCCAACCTGACAGTAACGGCTACACCTTC CASSQPDSNGYTF
NA TRBJ1-4 NA TRBV5-1 TGCGCCAGTCAAGGACAGCCTAATGAAAAACTGTTTTTT CASQGQPNEKLFF
NA TRBJ1-1 NA TRBV19 TGTGCCAGTAGTATAGCGGGGGTAACTGAAGCTTTCTTT CASSIAGVTEAFF
TRBD1 TRBJ1-2 NA TRBV5-6 TGTGCCAGCAGCTTAGGACAGGGGAACTATGGCTACACCTTC CASSLGQGNYGYTF
TRBD2 TRBJ2-7 few TRBV7-9 TGTGCCAGCAGCTTACAGACGGGGGGCGAGCAGTACTTC CASSLQTGGEQYF
NA TRBJ1-2 NA TRBV19 TGTGCCAGTAGTATAGATTGGCGGGGGCGAGGCTATGGCTACACCTTC CASSIDWRGRGYGYTF
NA TRBJ2-3 few TRBV11-2 TGTGCCAGCAGCCCAAGGGGGGGGCAGGGGCTAGATACGCAGTATTTT CASSPRGGQGLDTQYF
NA TRBJ2-7 once TRBV5-1 TGCGCCAGCAGCTTGGACAGCATCACCCTCGCCGAGCAGTACTTC CASSLDSITLAEQYF
NA TRBJ2-1 once TRBV7-2 TGTGCCAGCAGCTTAGGTCTAAGCTACAATGAGCAGTTCTTC CASSLGLSYNEQFF
NA TRBJ2-5 NA TRBV7-2 TGTGCCAGCAGCCTAGCCTGGCGGGATTGGGTGGAGACCCAGTACTTC CASSLAWRDWVETQYF
NA TRBJ2-5 NA TRBV7-3 TGTGCCAGCAGCACCGGAGCGGAAGAGACCCAGTACTTC CASSTGAEETQYF
TRBD1 TRBJ2-6 NA TRBV15 TGTGCCACCACCCGGGACAGGGCTGGGGCCAACGTCCTGACTTTC CATTRDRAGANVLTF
NA TRBJ1-6 NA TRBV7-2 TGTGCCAGCAGCTTTATTCAGGGAAATAATTCACCCCTCCACTTT CASSFIQGNNSPLHF
NA TRBJ1-2 once TRBV3-1/TRBV3-2 TGTGCCAGCAGCCCGCGGGGCCGAGGCTACACCTTC CASSPRGRGYTF
NA TRBJ1-2 NA TRBV5-1 TGCGCCAGCAGCCTCGAGACTGGTTCCTCGGATGGCTACACCTTC CASSLETGSSDGYTF
TRBD1 TRBJ2-7 few TRBV6-5 TGTGCCAGCAGTTACCGGCCACAGGGGGTGTCGTACGAGCAGTACTTC CASSYRPQGVSYEQYF
NA TRBJ1-1 NA TRBV30 TGTGCCTGGAGTTTAACCGGACAGACTGAAGCTTTCTTT CAWSLTGQTEAFF
TRBD1 TRBJ1-1 NA TRBV4-3 TGCGCCAGCAGCCCAGACAGGGGGCGCGGTGTTGAAGCTTTCTTT CASSPDRGRGVEAFF
TRBD1 TRBJ1-6 NA TRBV6-4 TGTGCCAGCAGTGCCCGTGCGACAGGGGTTAATTCACCCCTCCACTTT CASSARATGVNSPLHF
TRBD1 TRBJ1-1 NA TRBV27 TGTGCCACCGCGGACAGGATGAACACTGAAGCTTTCTTT CATADRMNTEAFF
TRBD2 TRBJ2-5 NA TRBV10-3 TGTGCCATCAGTGAGTCCTTAGCGGGGGTGACGTACCAAGAGACCCAGTACTTC CAISESLAGVTYQETQYF
TRBD2 TRBJ2-1 NA TRBV4-2 TGTGCCAGCAGCCAACTCGGACTAGCGGGAAGTTCCTACAATGAGCAGTTCTTC CASSQLGLAGSSYNEQFF
NA TRBJ2-3 NA TRBV11-1 TGTGCCAGCAGCTTAGCGCCGGGCACAGATACGCAGTATTTT CASSLAPGTDTQYF
NA TRBJ1-5 once TRBV19 TGTGCCAGTAGTATGGTGGGGGGGGGTGGAAATCAGCCCCAGCATTTT CASSMVGGGGNQPQHF
NA TRBJ1-1 NA TRBV2 TGTGCCAGCAGTATACAGGGCCGGGACACTGAAGCTTTCTTT CASSIQGRDTEAFF
NA TRBJ1-4 NA TRBV6-6 TGTGCCAGCAGCTATCGTACCCGGCGGCATGAAAAACTGTTTTTT CASSYRTRRHEKLFF
NA TRBJ2-1 NA TRBV18 TGTGCCAGCTCACCGGGGACTGGCAATGAGCAGTTCTTC CASSPGTGNEQFF
TRBD2 TRBJ2-1 NA TRBV7-9 TGTGCCAGCAGCCGGGGGGGTACCTACAATGAGCAGTTCTTC CASSRGGTYNEQFF
NA TRBJ2-3 once TRBV29-1 TGCAGCGTTGAAGATACGGGGGGCAGGCCGCAGTATTTT CSVEDTGGRPQYF
TRBD1 TRBJ1-2 NA TRBV29-1 TGCAGCGTTGTACTGGGACAGGGTTACGGCTACACCTTC CSVVLGQGYGYTF
NA TRBJ2-5 NA TRBV7-8 TGTGCCAGCAGCCCCACCCGGACGGGAGTACATGTGGAGACCCAGTACTTC CASSPTRTGVHVETQYF
NA TRBJ2-2 NA TRBV9 TGTGCCGCCCGACAGGGTCCTAGCGAGGACACCGGGGAGCTGTTTTTT CAARQGPSEDTGELFF
TRBD1 TRBJ2-7 NA TRBV4-3 TGCGCCAGCAGCCAAGATGCCCGGGCAGGGGGCGCGTACGAGCAGTACTTC CASSQDARAGGAYEQYF
NA TRBJ2-3 NA TRBV4-1 TGCGCCAGCAGCCGACTCCCGACCTCCCCAGATACGCAGTATTTT CASSRLPTSPDTQYF
NA TRBJ1-2 NA TRBV29-1 TGCAGCGTTGCAGGGTATGGCTACACCTTC CSVAGYGYTF
NA TRBJ2-7 once TRBV25-1 TGTGCCAGCAGTGAAGTATCCGAGCAGTACTTC CASSEVSEQYF
TRBD1 TRBJ1-4 NA TRBV3-1/TRBV3-2 TGTGCCAGCGGAGACAGGGGGTATGAAAAACTGTTTTTT CASGDRGYEKLFF
TRBD2 TRBJ2-5 NA TRBV7-9 TGTGCCAGCAGCCACCGGAGCGGGAGGTACCCACAAGAGACCCAGTACTTC CASSHRSGRYPQETQYF
NA TRBJ1-5 once TRBV2 TGTGCCAGCAGTCCCGGCAGGGGCAATCAGCCCCAGCATTTT CASSPGRGNQPQHF
TRBD1 TRBJ1-6 NA TRBV19 TGTGCCAGTAGTTCGCGACAGGGCTGGAATTCACCCCTCCACTTT CASSSRQGWNSPLHF
NA TRBJ1-4 NA TRBV2 TGTGCCAGCAAGGGACTGGGGTTCGAAAAACTGTTTTTT CASKGLGFEKLFF
TRBD1 TRBJ2-7 once TRBV28 TGTGCCAGCAGCTATACCGGGACAGCGTCCTACGAGCAGTACTTC CASSYTGTASYEQYF
NA TRBJ2-7 once TRBV27 TGTGCCAGCATGAGGGACGAGCAGTACTTC CASMRDEQYF
NA TRBJ1-6 once TRBV5-1 TGCGCCAGCAGCTTGGTGGACAATAATTCACCCCTCCACTTT CASSLVDNNSPLHF
TRBD1 TRBJ1-2 few TRBV6-5 TGTGCCAGCAGTCCGGGCGGGACAGATTATGGCTACACCTTC CASSPGGTDYGYTF
TRBD2 TRBJ2-3 NA TRBV9 TGTGCCAGCAGCTCCAGGAAGTCTGCGGGAGGAATCACAGATACGCAGTATTTT CASSSRKSAGGITDTQYF
NA TRBJ1-2 NA TRBV19 TGTGCCAGTAGTCCTGGACGGGACTCCTATGGCTACACCTTC CASSPGRDSYGYTF
NA TRBJ1-1 NA TRBV13 TGTGCCAGCAGCCTACAGGGCAACACTGAAGCTTTCTTT CASSLQGNTEAFF
NA TRBJ2-5 NA TRBV2 TGTGCCAGCCGCGGGGGCTACCAAGAGACCCAGTACTTC CASRGGYQETQYF
NA TRBJ1-4 NA TRBV6-5 TGTGCCAGCAGAACAGGGTCCGCAACTAATGAAAAACTGTTTTTT CASRTGSATNEKLFF
TRBD1 TRBJ1-2 NA TRBV5-1 TGCGCCAGCAGCTTGGACAGGGGGACCTATGGCTACACCTTC CASSLDRGTYGYTF
NA TRBJ1-4 NA TRBV18 TGTGCCAGCTCACGTTTCAGATCTAATGAAAAACTGTTTTTT CASSRFRSNEKLFF
NA TRBJ1-2 NA TRBV6-4 TGTGCCAGCAGTGACTCGAAGGGGGGGACCTTTATACCCGGATATTACTATGGCTACACCTTC CASSDSKGGTFIPGYYYGYTF
TRBD1 TRBJ1-5 NA TRBV4-2 TGTGCCAGCAGCCAAGCGGGACAGTCAAATCAGCCCCAGCATTTT CASSQAGQSNQPQHF
NA TRBJ1-5 NA TRBV6-4 TGTGCCAGCAGTGACCAGTACGATAGCAATCAGCCCCAGCATTTT CASSDQYDSNQPQHF
TRBD2 TRBJ2-1 few TRBV11-1 TGTGCCAGCAGCTCGTCTAGACTAGCGGGAGTGAATGAGCAGTTCTTC CASSSSRLAGVNEQFF
NA TRBJ1-3 NA TRBV5-1 TGCGCCAGCGGATTCTCGGGACAAACTGGAAACACCATATATTTT CASGFSGQTGNTIYF